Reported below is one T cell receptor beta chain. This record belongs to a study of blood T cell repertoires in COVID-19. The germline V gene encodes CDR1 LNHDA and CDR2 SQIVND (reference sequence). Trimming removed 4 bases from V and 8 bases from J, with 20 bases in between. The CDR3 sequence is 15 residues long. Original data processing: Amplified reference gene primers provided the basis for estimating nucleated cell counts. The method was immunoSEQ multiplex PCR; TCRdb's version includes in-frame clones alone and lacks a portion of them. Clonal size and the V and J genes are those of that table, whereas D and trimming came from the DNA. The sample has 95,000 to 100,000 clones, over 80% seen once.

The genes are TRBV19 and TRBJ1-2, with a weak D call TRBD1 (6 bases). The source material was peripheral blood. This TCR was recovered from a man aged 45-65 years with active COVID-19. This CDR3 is CASSTGHAATGGYTF. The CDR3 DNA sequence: TGTGCCAGTAGTACGGGACATGCGGCCACGGGGGGCTACACCTTC.